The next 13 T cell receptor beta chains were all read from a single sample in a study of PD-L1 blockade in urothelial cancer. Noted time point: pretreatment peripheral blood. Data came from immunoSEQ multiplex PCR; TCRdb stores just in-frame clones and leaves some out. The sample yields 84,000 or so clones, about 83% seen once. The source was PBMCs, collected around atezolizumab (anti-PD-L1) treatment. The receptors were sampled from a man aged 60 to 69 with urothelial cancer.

The CDR3: CASSLETGFNEKLFF. In DNA form, the CDR3 reads TGTGCCAGCAGCTTGGAGACAGGTTTTAATGAAAAACTGTTTTTT. The rearrangement joins TRBV5-6 to TRBJ1-4; tentatively, D is TRBD1 (6 bases). Trimming took off 0 bases at V and 4 bases at J, with 10 bases between the two ends. CDR1 and CDR2 from the germline V gene are SGHDT and YYEEEE. The CDR3 has 15 amino acids.

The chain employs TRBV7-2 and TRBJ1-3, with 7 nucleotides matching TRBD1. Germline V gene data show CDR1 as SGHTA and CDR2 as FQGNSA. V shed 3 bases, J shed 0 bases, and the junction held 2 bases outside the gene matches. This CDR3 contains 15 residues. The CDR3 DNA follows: TGTGCCAGCAGCTTGGACAGGTACTCTGGAAACACCATATATTTT. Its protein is CASSLDRYSGNTIYF.

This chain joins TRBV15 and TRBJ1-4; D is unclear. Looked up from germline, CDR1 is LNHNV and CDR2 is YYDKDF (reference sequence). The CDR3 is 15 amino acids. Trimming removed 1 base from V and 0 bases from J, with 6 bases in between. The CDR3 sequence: CATSRVTATNEKLFF. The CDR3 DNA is TGTGCCACCAGCAGAGTTACAGCAACTAATGAAAAACTGTTTTTT.

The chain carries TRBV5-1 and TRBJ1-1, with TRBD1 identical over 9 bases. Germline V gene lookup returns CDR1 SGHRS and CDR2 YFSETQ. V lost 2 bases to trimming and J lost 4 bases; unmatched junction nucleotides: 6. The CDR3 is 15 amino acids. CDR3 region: CASSLAGTGFTEAFF. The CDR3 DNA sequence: TGCGCCAGCAGCTTAGCCGGGACAGGGTTCACTGAAGCTTTCTTT.

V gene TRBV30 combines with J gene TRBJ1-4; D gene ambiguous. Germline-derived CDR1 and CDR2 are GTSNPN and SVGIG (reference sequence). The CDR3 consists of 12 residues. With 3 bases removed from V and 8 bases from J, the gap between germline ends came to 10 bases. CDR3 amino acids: CAWRAGREKLFF. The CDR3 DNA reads TGTGCCTGGAGGGCTGGGAGGGAAAAACTGTTTTTT.

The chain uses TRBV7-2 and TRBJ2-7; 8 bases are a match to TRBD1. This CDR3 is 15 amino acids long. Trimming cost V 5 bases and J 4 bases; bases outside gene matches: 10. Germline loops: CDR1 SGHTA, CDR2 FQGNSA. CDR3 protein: CASSPRGQAEYEQYF. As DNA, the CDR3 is TGTGCCAGCAGCCCTAGGGGACAGGCCGAGTACGAGCAGTACTTC.

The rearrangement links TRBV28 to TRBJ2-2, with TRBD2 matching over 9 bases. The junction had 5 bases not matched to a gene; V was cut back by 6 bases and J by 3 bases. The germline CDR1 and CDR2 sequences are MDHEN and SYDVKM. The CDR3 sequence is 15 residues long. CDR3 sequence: CASSLAGQDTGELFF. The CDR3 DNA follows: TGTGCCAGCAGCCTAGCGGGACAAGACACCGGGGAGCTGTTTTTT.

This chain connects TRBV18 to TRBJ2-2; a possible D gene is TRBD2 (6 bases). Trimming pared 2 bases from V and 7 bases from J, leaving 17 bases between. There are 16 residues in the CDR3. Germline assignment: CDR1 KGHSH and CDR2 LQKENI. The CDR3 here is CASSPGDLAGFGELFF. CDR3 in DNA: TGTGCCAGCTCACCAGGGGACCTGGCGGGATTCGGGGAGCTGTTTTTT.

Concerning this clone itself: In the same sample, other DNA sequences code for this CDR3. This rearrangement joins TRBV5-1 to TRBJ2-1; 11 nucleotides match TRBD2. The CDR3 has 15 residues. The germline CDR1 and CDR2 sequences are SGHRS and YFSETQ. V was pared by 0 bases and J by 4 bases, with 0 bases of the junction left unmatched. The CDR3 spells CASSLGLAGYNEQFF. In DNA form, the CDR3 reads TGCGCCAGCAGCTTGGGACTAGCGGGATACAATGAGCAGTTCTTC.

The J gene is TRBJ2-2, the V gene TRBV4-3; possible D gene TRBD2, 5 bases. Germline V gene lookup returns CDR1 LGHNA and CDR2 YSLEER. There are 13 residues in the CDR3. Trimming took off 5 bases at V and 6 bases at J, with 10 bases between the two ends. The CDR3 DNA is TGCGCCAGCAGCGGGCTAGCCCCCGGGGAGCTGTTTTTT. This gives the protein CASSGLAPGELFF.

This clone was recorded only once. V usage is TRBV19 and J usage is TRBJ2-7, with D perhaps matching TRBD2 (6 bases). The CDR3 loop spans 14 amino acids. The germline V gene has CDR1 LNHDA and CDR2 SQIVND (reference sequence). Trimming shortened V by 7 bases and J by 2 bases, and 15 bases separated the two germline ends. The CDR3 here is CASTPGRGPYEQYF. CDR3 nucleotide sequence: TGTGCCAGTACCCCTGGGCGGGGCCCCTACGAGCAGTACTTC. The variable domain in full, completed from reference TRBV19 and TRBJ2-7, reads DGGITQSPKYLFRKEGQNVTLSCEQNLNHDAMYWYRQDPGQGLRLIYYSQIVNDFQKGDIAEGYSVSREKKESFPLTVTSAQKNPTAFYLCASTPGRGPYEQYFGPGTRLTVT.

CDR3 residues: CASSHQLAGASYEQYF. In DNA form, the CDR3 reads TGCGCCAGCAGCCACCAACTAGCGGGCGCATCCTACGAGCAGTACTTC. The chain carries TRBV4-1 and TRBJ2-7, with TRBD2 matching 9 bases. The V gene end was trimmed by 3 bases and the J gene end by 1 base; junction bases not matched to a gene: 7. CDR1 and CDR2 (germline): MGHRA, YSYEKL. The CDR3 consists of 16 residues.

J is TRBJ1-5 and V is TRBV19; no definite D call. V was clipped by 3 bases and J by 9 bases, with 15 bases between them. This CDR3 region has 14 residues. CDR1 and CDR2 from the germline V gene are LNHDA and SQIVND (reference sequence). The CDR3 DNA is TGTGCCAGTAGTATGGATCCGGGGAGTACGCCCCAGCATTTT. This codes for CASSMDPGSTPQHF. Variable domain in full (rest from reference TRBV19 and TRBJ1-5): DGGITQSPKYLFRKEGQNVTLSCEQNLNHDAMYWYRQDPGQGLRLIYYSQIVNDFQKGDIAEGYSVSREKKESFPLTVTSAQKNPTAFYLCASSMDPGSTPQHFGDGTRLSIL.